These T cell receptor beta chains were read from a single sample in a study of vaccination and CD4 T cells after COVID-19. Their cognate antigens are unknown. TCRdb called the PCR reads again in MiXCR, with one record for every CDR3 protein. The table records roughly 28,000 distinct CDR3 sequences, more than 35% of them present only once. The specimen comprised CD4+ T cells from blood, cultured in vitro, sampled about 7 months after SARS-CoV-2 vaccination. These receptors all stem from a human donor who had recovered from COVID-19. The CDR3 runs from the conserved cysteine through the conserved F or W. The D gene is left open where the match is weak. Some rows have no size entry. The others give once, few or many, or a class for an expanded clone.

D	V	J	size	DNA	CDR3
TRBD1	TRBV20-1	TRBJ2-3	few	TGCAGTGCTAGAGACACGCAGGGACAGCTCACAGATACGCAGTATTTT	CSARDTQGQLTDTQYF
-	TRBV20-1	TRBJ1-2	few	TGCAGTGCCACCGGGACCGCGGCTTCTAACTATGGCTACACCTTC	CSATGTAASNYGYTF
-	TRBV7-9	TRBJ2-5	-	TGTGCCAGCACCTGGGGGCGCGGAGAGACCCAGTACTTC	CASTWGRGETQYF
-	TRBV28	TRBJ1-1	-	TGTGCCAGCAGTTTCCCCACCAACACTGAAGCTTTCTTT	CASSFPTNTEAFF
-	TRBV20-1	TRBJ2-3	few	TGCAGTGCTAGAGCCTACCTAGCAACAGATACGCAGTATTTT	CSARAYLATDTQYF
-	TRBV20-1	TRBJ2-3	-	TGCAGTGCAAACCAATGGGGGGATACGCAGTATTTT	CSANQWGDTQYF
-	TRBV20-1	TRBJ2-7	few	TGCAGTGCTAGCCCCGGGACCGCGTACGAGCAGTACTTC	CSASPGTAYEQYF
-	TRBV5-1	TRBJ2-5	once	TGCGCCAGCAGCTTGGCCCCGCAAGTCGGTGAGACCCAGTACTTC	CASSLAPQVGETQYF
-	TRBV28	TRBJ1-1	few	TGTGCCAGCAGCCGTCCGGGACCCACTGAAGCTTTCTTT	CASSRPGPTEAFF
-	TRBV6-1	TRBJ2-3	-	TGTGCCAGCAGTGGGAGGGGGTACAAGGATACGCAGTATTTT	CASSGRGYKDTQYF
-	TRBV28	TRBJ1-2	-	TGTGCCAGCAGGCCCCCGGGGCCGGAGGCACATGGCTACACCTTC	CASRPPGPEAHGYTF
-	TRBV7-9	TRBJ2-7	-	TGTGCCAGCAGCTCCGGGACTGGCCGCTACGAGCAGTACTTC	CASSSGTGRYEQYF
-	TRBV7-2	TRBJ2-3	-	TGTGCCAGCAGCTCGGACTTCACAGATACGCAGTATTTT	CASSSDFTDTQYF
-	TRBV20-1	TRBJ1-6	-	TGCAGTGCTAGTCGGGGTGGGTCTTATAATTCACCCCTCCACTTT	CSASRGGSYNSPLHF
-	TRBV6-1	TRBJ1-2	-	TGTGCCAGTGGACGGATCCTCGAGGGTGGCTACACCTTC	CASGRILEGGYTF
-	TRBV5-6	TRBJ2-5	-	TGTGCCAGCAGCTTGACTTCGGGGGCCCAAGAGACCCAGTACTTC	CASSLTSGAQETQYF
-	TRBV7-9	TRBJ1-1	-	TGTGCCAGCAGCTTAGACATGAACACTGAAGCTTTCTTT	CASSLDMNTEAFF
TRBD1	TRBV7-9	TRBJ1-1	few	TGTGCCAGTGACAGGGGAGACACTGAAGCTTTCTTT	CASDRGDTEAFF
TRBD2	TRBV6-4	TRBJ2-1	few	TGTGCCAGCAGCGAAATAGCGGGTAATGAGCAGTTCTTC	CASSEIAGNEQFF
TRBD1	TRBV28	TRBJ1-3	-	TGTGCCAGCAGTATCCGGACAGGGAGGTTTCACACCATATATTTT	CASSIRTGRFHTIYF
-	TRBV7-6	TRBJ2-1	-	TGTGCCAGCAGCTTACGTTCGGGAGTTGTAACCTACAATGAGCAGTTCTTC	CASSLRSGVVTYNEQFF
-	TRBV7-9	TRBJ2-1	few	TGTGCCAGCAGCTTGGGGACGAACAATGAGCAGTTCTTC	CASSLGTNNEQFF
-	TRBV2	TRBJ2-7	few	TGTGCCAGCAGTGAAAGGTACGAGCAGTACTTC	CASSERYEQYF
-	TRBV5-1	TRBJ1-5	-	TGCGCCAGCAGGAGGGGGGCTAATCAGCCCCAGCATTTT	CASRRGANQPQHF
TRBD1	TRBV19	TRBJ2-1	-	TGTGCCAGTAGTAGAGACAGGGAGTACAATGAGCAGTTCTTC	CASSRDREYNEQFF
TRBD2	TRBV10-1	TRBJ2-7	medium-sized	TGCGCCAGCAGTGAGGGGACTAGCGGGACCTACGAGCAGTACTTC	CASSEGTSGTYEQYF
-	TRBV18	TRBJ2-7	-	TGTGCCAGCTCCCTGGTAGGGGTATCGGAGTACGAGCAGTACTTC	CASSLVGVSEYEQYF
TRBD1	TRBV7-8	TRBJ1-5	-	TGTGCCAGCAGCACCGGACAGGGGGGTCGCCGGCAGCCCCAGCATTTT	CASSTGQGGRRQPQHF
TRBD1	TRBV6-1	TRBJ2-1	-	TGTGCCAGCAGCCGTCCCGGGACAGGGTATGAGCAGTTCTTC	CASSRPGTGYEQFF